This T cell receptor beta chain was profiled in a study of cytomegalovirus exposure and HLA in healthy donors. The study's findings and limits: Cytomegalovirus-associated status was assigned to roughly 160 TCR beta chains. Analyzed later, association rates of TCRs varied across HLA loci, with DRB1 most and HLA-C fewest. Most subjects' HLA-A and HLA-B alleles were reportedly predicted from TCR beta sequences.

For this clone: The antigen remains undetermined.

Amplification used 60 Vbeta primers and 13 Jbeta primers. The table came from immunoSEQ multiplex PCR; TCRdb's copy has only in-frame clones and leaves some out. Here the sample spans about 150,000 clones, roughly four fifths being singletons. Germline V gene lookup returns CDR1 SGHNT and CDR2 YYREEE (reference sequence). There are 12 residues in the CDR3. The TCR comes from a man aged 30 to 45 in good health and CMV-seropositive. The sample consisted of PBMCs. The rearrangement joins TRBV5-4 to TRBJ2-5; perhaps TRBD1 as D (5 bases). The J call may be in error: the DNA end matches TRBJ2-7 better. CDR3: CASSADSYEQYF. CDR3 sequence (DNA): TGTGCCAGCAGCGCCGACAGTTACGAGCAGTACTTC.